The 8 T cell receptor beta chains reported below all come from one sample, sequenced in a study of control samples from healthy donors and cancer patients. Assay used: immunoSEQ multiplex PCR; TCRdb lists only in-frame clones, some missing. This sample has around 99,000 clones, with roughly 91% found just once. The specimen sequenced was blood. The receptors shown here come from a woman aged 50 to 60 in good health.

In nucleotides, the CDR3 is TGTGCCAGCTCATCAGCCCTCGGGACTAAGGACTATGGCTACACCTTC. Protein sequence: CASSSALGTKDYGYTF. The chain couples TRBV18 to TRBJ1-2; the D gene is possibly TRBD1 (5 bases). In germline, CDR1 is KGHSH, CDR2 LQKENI. This CDR3 is 16 amino acids long. V was pared by 5 bases and J by 3 bases, with 19 bases between.

This sequence joins TRBV21-1 and TRBJ1-2; TRBD1 is the table's D call and was not checked against the DNA. TRBV21-1 is recorded as a pseudogene. CDR3 length equals 11 residues. This CDR3 reads CASSKGAKNTF. The CDR3 DNA follows: TGTGCCAGCAGCAAAGGGGCAAAGAACACCTTC.

This rearrangement joins TRBV7-9 to TRBJ2-7; no clear D gene. V lost 3 bases and J 2 bases, leaving 14 bases between the germline ends. Per the germline V gene, CDR1 is SEHNR and CDR2 is FQNEAQ (reference sequence). This CDR3 is 15 amino acids long. The CDR3 region has the DNA TGTGCCAGCAGCTTTACTCCGGGCTCTGCCTACGAGCAGTACTTC. Its translation: CASSFTPGSAYEQYF.

The chain links TRBV19 to TRBJ1-1; 7 bases map to TRBD1. The CDR3 has 13 residues. Germline-derived CDR1 and CDR2 are LNHDA and SQIVND (reference sequence). V shed 6 bases, J shed 11 bases, and the junction held 12 bases outside the gene matches. CDR3 loop: CASRLNGQDRAFF. CDR3 DNA: TGTGCCAGTAGATTAAATGGACAGGACCGTGCTTTCTTT.

V gene TRBV28 combines with J gene TRBJ1-2, with D unresolved. The germline V and J ends were trimmed by 6 bases and 4 bases, with 9 bases remaining between them. Per the germline V gene, CDR1 is MDHEN and CDR2 is SYDVKM. This CDR3 region has 12 residues. DNA of the CDR3: TGTGCCAGCAGGATATCGTGCTATGGCTACACCTTC. Its protein is CASRISCYGYTF.

V is TRBV7-3 and J is TRBJ2-5; D could derive from TRBD1 or TRBD2 (5 bases each). Looked up from germline, CDR1 is SGHTA and CDR2 is FQGTGA. The CDR3 covers 13 residues. V was clipped by 5 bases and J by 5 bases, with 12 bases between them. CDR3 sequence: CASSPGTGETQYF. CDR3 DNA: TGTGCCAGCAGCCCTGGGACGGGGGAGACCCAGTACTTC.

This chain joins TRBV7-2 and TRBJ2-5; 10 bases map to TRBD2. V shed 7 bases and J 4 bases; nucleotides not matched to a gene: 9. Germline V gene data show CDR1 as SGHTA and CDR2 as FQGNSA. The CDR3 spans 15 residues. CDR3: CASTSSGGLSETQYF. In DNA form, the CDR3 reads TGTGCCAGCACGAGTAGCGGGGGGTTGTCAGAGACCCAGTACTTC.

A note on this clone: The same CDR3 arises from other DNA sequences in this sample as well. The chain recombines TRBV3-1 (or the pseudogene TRBV3-2) with TRBJ1-3; TRBD1 aligns across 9 bases. The V and J ends lost 6 bases and 2 bases, in that order; junction bases with no gene match: 2. The CDR3 sequence is 14 residues long. Germline lookup yields CDR1 LGHDT and CDR2 YNNKEL (reference sequence). The DNA for the CDR3 is TGTGCCAGCAGGCGACAGGGGGCTGGAAACACCATATATTTT. Its protein is CASRRQGAGNTIYF.